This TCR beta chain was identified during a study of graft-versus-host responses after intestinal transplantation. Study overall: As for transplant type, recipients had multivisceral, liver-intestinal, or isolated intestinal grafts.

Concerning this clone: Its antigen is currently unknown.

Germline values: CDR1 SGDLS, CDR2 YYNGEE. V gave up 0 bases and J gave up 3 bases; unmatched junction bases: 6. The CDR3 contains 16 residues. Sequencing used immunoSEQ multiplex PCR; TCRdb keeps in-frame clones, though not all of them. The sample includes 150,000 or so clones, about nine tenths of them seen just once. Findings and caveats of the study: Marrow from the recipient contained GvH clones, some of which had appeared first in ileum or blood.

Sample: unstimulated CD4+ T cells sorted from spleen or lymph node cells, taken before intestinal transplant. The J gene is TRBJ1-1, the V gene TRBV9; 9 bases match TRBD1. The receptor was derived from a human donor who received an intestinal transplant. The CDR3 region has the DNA TGTGCCAGCAGCGTAGCTATACAGGGGGCGGACACTGAAGCTTTCTTT. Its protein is CASSVAIQGADTEAFF.